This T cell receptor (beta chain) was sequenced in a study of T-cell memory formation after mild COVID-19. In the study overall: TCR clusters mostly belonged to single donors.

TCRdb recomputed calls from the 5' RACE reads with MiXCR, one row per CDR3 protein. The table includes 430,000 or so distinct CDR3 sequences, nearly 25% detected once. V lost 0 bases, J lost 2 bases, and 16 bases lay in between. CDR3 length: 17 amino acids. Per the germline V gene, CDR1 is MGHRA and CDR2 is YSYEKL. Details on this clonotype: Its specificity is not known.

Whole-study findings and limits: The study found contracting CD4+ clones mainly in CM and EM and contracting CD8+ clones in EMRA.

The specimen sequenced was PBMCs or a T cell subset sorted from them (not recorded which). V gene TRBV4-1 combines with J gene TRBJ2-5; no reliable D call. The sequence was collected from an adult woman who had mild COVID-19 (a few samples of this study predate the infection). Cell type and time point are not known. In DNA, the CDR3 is TGCGCCAGCAGCCAAGATGGAGTAGCCACTTATCAAGAGACCCAGTACTTC. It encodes CASSQDGVATYQETQYF.